These T cell receptor beta chains were read from a single sample in a study of metastatic and nonmetastatic thyroid tumors. TCRdb re-analyzed the PCR reads using MiXCR. The data show over 10,000 clones, with around 33% seen just once and 10% to 15% held by the top ten. Sequenced: tumor tissue. All receptors come from a male donor with papillary thyroid cancer or a benign thyroid nodule (not recorded which). Some clones in this sample may be carry-over from other donors' samples. Both conserved end residues are part of each CDR3. A D gene is named only where the DNA matches it firmly. Size values are once, few and many counts, or a class for expanded clones, and some rows have none.

clone size,J gene,V gene,D gene,CDR3 protein,CDR3 DNA
medium-sized,TRBJ2-7,TRBV18,-,CASSPQGIRSYEQYF,TGTGCCAGCTCACCACAGGGAATAAGGTCCTACGAGCAGTACTTC
few,TRBJ2-3,TRBV6-1,TRBD2,CASRVAGGPEDTQYF,TGTGCCAGCAGAGTAGCGGGAGGGCCGGAAGATACGCAGTATTTT
-,TRBJ2-5,TRBV24-1,-,CATSGRGKETQYF,TGTGCCACCAGTGGCCGGGGGAAGGAGACCCAGTACTTC
-,TRBJ2-7,TRBV18,-,CASLPGVGGPMLSYEQYF,TGTGCCAGCTTACCTGGTGTTGGGGGCCCGATGTTGTCCTACGAGCAGTACTTC
few,TRBJ2-7,TRBV6-1,-,CASSEHETYEQYF,TGTGCCAGCAGTGAACACGAGACCTACGAGCAGTACTTC
-,TRBJ2-7,TRBV20-1,-,CSARRRAYEQYF,TGCAGTGCTAGACGACGGGCCTACGAGCAGTACTTC
-,TRBJ2-7,TRBV20-1,-,CSAETGWPYEQYF,TGCAGTGCTGAGACTGGGTGGCCCTACGAGCAGTACTTC
few,TRBJ2-1,TRBV24-1,TRBD2,CATSDTRTSGYYNEQFF,TGTGCCACCAGTGATACCCGGACTAGCGGATACTACAATGAGCAGTTCTTC
-,TRBJ1-5,TRBV28,-,CASKHKDSLHNQPQHF,TGTGCCAGCAAACATAAGGACAGTCTCCACAATCAGCCCCAGCATTTT
-,TRBJ2-3,TRBV29-1,-,CSVPLTSSTDTQYF,TGCAGCGTTCCCCTTACCTCATCCACAGATACGCAGTATTTT
medium-sized,TRBJ2-7,TRBV28,-,CASQGRSYEQYF,TGTGCCAGCCAAGGTAGATCCTACGAGCAGTACTTC
-,TRBJ2-3,TRBV20-1,-,CSAREWGTDTQYF,TGCAGTGCTAGGGAGTGGGGCACAGATACGCAGTATTTT
-,TRBJ1-6,TRBV30,-,CAWGLNSPLHF,TGTGCCTGGGGACTAAATTCACCCCTCCACTTT
few,TRBJ2-1,TRBV6-1,-,CASNGQNNEQFF,TGTGCCAGCAACGGCCAGAACAATGAGCAGTTCTTC
medium-sized,TRBJ2-7,TRBV28,TRBD1,CASTETGTGASYEQYF,TGTGCCAGCACTGAAACCGGGACAGGGGCCTCCTACGAGCAGTACTTC
few,TRBJ2-3,TRBV12-3/TRBV12-4,-,CASSKAFGSDTQYF,TGTGCCAGCAGTAAAGCCTTTGGGTCAGATACGCAGTATTTT
-,TRBJ2-1,TRBV6-2/TRBV6-3,TRBD2,CASSPLAGENVEQFF,TGTGCCAGCAGTCCACTAGCGGGAGAAAACGTTGAGCAGTTCTTC
medium-sized,TRBJ2-1,TRBV6-2/TRBV6-3,-,CASSDQTSANEQFF,TGTGCCAGCAGTGACCAGACTAGTGCCAATGAGCAGTTCTTC
-,TRBJ2-2,TRBV10-2,-,CASSDLGTANTGELFF,TGCGCCAGCAGTGATCTTGGGACGGCGAACACCGGGGAGCTGTTTTTT
-,TRBJ2-1,TRBV2,-,CASGETGYNEQFF,TGTGCCAGCGGGGAAACTGGATACAATGAGCAGTTCTTC
-,TRBJ1-1,TRBV6-1,-,CASSAWTEAFF,TGTGCCAGCAGCGCTTGGACTGAAGCTTTCTTT
few,TRBJ2-3,TRBV6-4,TRBD2,CASSETSDGTDTQYF,TGTGCCAGCAGTGAGACTAGCGATGGCACAGATACGCAGTATTTT
-,TRBJ1-3,TRBV5-1,-,CASSPQGTGNTIYF,TGCGCCAGCAGCCCCCAGGGGACTGGAAACACCATATATTTT
-,TRBJ2-2,TRBV11-2,-,CASSLTGTTNTGELFF,TGTGCCAGCAGCTTAACCGGGACAACGAACACCGGGGAGCTGTTTTTT
few,TRBJ1-4,TRBV27,-,CASSLRWGVDEKLFF,TGTGCCAGCAGTTTACGATGGGGGGTAGATGAAAAACTGTTTTTT
-,TRBJ1-1,TRBV20-1,-,CSAGRGEDTEAFF,TGCAGTGCGGGCAGGGGTGAGGACACTGAAGCTTTCTTT
once,TRBJ2-1,TRBV7-7,TRBD1,CASSKGTGVYNEQFF,TGTGCCAGCAGCAAAGGGACAGGCGTCTACAATGAGCAGTTCTTC
-,TRBJ2-5,TRBV2,TRBD2,CASDTGTSQETQYF,TGTGCCAGCGATACCGGGACTAGCCAAGAGACCCAGTACTTC
few,TRBJ2-7,TRBV7-9,-,CASSLFDGEQYF,TGTGCCAGCAGCTTATTTGACGGTGAGCAGTACTTC
few,TRBJ2-1,TRBV27,-,CASNRGYTWGSYNEQFF,TGTGCCAGCAACCGAGGGTATACCTGGGGCTCCTACAATGAGCAGTTCTTC
few,TRBJ1-1,TRBV12-3/TRBV12-4,-,CASSLDIDTEAFF,TGTGCCAGCAGTTTGGATATAGACACTGAAGCTTTCTTT
few,TRBJ2-7,TRBV27,TRBD1,CASSSTWTGASGEQYF,TGTGCCAGCAGTTCAACCTGGACAGGGGCATCGGGCGAGCAGTACTTC
-,TRBJ2-7,TRBV19,-,CASSIMGSQPSYEQYF,TGTGCCAGTAGTATCATGGGCAGCCAACCCTCCTACGAGCAGTACTTC
once,TRBJ1-2,TRBV7-8,-,CASSASGENYGYTF,TGTGCCAGCAGCGCCTCTGGGGAGAACTATGGCTACACCTTC
-,TRBJ1-2,TRBV20-1,TRBD1,CSATAGQGVGYTF,TGCAGTGCCACAGCCGGACAGGGCGTTGGCTACACCTTC
few,TRBJ1-6,TRBV6-4,-,CASSEQANSPLHF,TGTGCCAGCAGTGAACAGGCAAATTCACCCCTCCACTTT
few,TRBJ2-1,TRBV14,-,CASSQRGYNEQFF,TGTGCCAGCAGCCAACGGGGGTACAATGAGCAGTTCTTC
-,TRBJ2-1,TRBV6-1,-,CASSHTDRGYLQFF,TGTGCCAGCAGTCACACCGACCGGGGCTACCTACAGTTCTTC
medium-sized,TRBJ1-3,TRBV5-1,-,CASSLTRGNTIYF,TGCGCCAGCAGCTTGACAAGAGGCAACACCATATATTTT
few,TRBJ2-5,TRBV6-7,-,CASSYSQEQETQYF,TGTGCCAGCAGTTACTCGCAGGAACAAGAGACCCAGTACTTC
-,TRBJ2-6,TRBV3-1,-,CASSQDRGRAGANVLTF,TGTGCCAGCAGCCAAGATCGCGGCAGGGCCGGGGCCAACGTCCTGACTTTC
-,TRBJ1-1,TRBV6-1,-,CASSVQPPGHGTEAFF,TGTGCCAGCAGTGTACAACCACCGGGACACGGCACTGAAGCTTTCTTT
-,TRBJ2-7,TRBV30,TRBD2,CAWSQPGLADYEQYF,TGTGCCTGGAGCCAACCGGGACTAGCGGACTACGAGCAGTACTTC
few,TRBJ2-7,TRBV6-1,-,CASSEAWVGAIYEQYF,TGTGCCAGCAGTGAAGCTTGGGTTGGGGCGATCTACGAGCAGTACTTC
-,TRBJ2-3,TRBV28,TRBD2,CASSQTSGSVTDTQYF,TGTGCCAGCAGTCAAACTAGCGGGAGTGTAACAGATACGCAGTATTTT
-,TRBJ1-2,TRBV6-1,TRBD1,CASSPAATGGYGYTF,TGTGCCAGCAGTCCAGCGGCGACAGGGGGCTATGGCTACACCTTC
few,TRBJ2-7,TRBV20-1,-,CSASNPGPVYEQYF,TGCAGTGCTAGTAACCCGGGACCAGTCTACGAGCAGTACTTC
-,TRBJ2-7,TRBV2,-,CASSAGIRQYF,TGTGCCAGCAGTGCGGGTATCAGGCAGTACTTC
medium-sized,TRBJ2-1,TRBV7-9,-,CASSSSAGWGNNEQFF,TGTGCCAGCAGCTCCTCCGCGGGTTGGGGGAACAATGAGCAGTTCTTC
-,TRBJ1-2,TRBV27,-,CASSWHGARGGYTF,TGTGCCAGCAGTTGGCACGGCGCCAGAGGTGGCTACACCTTC